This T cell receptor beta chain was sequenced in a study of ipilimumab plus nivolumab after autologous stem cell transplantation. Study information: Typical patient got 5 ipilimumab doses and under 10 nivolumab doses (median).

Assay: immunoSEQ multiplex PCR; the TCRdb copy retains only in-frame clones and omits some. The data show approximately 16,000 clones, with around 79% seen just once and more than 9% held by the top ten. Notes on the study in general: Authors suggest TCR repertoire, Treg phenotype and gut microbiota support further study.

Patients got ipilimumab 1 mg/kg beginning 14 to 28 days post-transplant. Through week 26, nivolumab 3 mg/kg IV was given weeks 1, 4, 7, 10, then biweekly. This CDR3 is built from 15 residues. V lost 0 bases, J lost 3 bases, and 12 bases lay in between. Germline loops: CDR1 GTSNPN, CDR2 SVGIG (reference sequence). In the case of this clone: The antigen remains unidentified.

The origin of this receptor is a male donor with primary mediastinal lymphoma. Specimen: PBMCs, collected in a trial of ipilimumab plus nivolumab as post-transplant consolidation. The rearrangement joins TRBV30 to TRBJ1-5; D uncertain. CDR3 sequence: CAWSVAGQYNQPQHF. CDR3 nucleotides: TGTGCCTGGAGTGTAGCGGGCCAGTACAATCAGCCCCAGCATTTT.